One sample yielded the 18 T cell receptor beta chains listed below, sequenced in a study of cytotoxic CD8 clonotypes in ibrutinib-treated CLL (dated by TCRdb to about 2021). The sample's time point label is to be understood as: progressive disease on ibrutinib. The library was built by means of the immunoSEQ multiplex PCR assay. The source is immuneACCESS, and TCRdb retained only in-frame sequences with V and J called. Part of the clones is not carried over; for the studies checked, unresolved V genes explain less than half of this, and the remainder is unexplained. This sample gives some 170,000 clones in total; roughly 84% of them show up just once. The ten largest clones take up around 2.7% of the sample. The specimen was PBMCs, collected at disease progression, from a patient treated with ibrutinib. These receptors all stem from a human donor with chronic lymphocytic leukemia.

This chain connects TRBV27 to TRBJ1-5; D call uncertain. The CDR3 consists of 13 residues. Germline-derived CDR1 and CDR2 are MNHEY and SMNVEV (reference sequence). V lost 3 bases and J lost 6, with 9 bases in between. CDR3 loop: CASSLRRGQPQHF. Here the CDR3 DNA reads TGTGCCAGCAGTTTGAGGCGCGGTCAGCCCCAGCATTTT.

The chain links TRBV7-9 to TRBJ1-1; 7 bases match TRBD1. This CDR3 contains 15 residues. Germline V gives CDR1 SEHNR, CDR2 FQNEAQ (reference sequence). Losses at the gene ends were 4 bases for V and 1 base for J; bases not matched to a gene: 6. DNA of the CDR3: TGTGCCAGCAGCTCACAGGGGATCCCGAACACTGAAGCTTTCTTT. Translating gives CASSSQGIPNTEAFF. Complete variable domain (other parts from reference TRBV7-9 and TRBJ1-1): DTGVSQNPRHKITKRGQNVTFRCDPISEHNRLYWYRQTLGQGPEFLTYFQNEAQLEKSRLLSDRFSAERPKGSFSTLEIQRTEQGDSAMYLCASSSQGIPNTEAFFGQGTRLTVV.

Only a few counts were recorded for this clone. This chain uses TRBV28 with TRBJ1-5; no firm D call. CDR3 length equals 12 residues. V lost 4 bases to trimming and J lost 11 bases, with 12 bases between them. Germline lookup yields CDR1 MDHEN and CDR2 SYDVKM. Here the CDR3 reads CASSSQPPSQHF. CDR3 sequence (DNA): TGTGCCAGCAGTTCCCAACCACCATCCCAGCATTTT.

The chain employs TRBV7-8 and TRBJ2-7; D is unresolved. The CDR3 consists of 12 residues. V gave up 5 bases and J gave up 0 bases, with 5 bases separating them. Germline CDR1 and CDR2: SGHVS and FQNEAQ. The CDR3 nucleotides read TGTGCCAGCAGCCCAAGCTCCTACGAGCAGTACTTC. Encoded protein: CASSPSSYEQYF.

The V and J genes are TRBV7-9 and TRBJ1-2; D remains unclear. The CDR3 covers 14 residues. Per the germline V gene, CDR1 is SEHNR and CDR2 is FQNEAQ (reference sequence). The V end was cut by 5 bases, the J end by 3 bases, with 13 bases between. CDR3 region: CASSPIREDYGYTF. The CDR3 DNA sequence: TGTGCCAGCAGCCCGATACGGGAGGACTATGGCTACACCTTC.

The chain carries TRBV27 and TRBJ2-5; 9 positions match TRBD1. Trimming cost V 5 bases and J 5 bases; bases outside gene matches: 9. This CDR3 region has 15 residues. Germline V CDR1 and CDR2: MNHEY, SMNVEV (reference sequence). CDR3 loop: CASSRRTGAVETQYF. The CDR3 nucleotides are TGTGCCAGCAGTCGGCGGACAGGGGCGGTGGAGACCCAGTACTTC.

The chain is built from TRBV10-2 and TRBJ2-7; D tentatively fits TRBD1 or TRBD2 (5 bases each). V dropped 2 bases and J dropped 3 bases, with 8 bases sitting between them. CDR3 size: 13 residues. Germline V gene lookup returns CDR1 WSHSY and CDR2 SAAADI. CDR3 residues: CASSEGTNYEQYF. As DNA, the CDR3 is TGCGCCAGCAGTGAGGGGACCAACTACGAGCAGTACTTC.

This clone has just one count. CDR3 sequence (DNA): TGTGCCAGCAGCTTAGGGGGAGATACCTACGAGCAGTACTTC. Translation: CASSLGGDTYEQYF. The chain carries TRBV5-4 and TRBJ2-7; maybe TRBD1 (6 bases). This CDR3 comprises 14 residues. The germline gives CDR1 SGHNT, CDR2 YYREEE (reference sequence). V was shortened by 2 bases and J by 2 bases, with 11 bases between the two germline ends.

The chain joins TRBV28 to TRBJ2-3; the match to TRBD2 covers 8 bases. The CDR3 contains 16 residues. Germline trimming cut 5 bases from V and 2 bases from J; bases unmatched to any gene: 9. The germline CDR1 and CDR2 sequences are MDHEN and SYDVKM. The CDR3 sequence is CASSPLAGTYTDTQYF. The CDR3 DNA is TGTGCCAGCAGTCCCTTAGCGGGGACCTACACAGATACGCAGTATTTT.

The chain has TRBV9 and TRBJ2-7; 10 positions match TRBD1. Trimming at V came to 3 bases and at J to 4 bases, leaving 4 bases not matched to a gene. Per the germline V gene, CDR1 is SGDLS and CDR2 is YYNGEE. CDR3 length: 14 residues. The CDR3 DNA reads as TGTGCCAGCAGCGCGCGACAGGGGGCTTACGAGCAGTACTTC. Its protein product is CASSARQGAYEQYF.

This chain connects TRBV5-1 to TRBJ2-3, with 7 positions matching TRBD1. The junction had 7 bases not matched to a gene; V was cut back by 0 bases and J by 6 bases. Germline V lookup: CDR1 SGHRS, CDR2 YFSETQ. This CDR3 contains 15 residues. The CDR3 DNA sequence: TGCGCCAGCAGCTTGGACGACAGGGAATTCGATACGCAGTATTTT. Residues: CASSLDDREFDTQYF.

CDR3 DNA sequence: TGTGCCAGCAGTTGGTCCGGGTATCAGCCCCAGCATTTT. As protein: CASSWSGYQPQHF. The chain employs TRBV27 and TRBJ1-5; D is unresolved. Trimming removed 4 bases at V and 5 bases at J, with 9 bases between. In germline, CDR1 is MNHEY, CDR2 SMNVEV (reference sequence). The CDR3 covers 13 residues.

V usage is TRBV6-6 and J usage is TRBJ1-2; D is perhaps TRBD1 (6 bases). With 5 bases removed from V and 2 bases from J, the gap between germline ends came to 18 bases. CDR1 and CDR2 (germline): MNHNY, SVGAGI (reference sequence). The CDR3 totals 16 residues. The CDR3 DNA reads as TGTGCCAGCAGTCGAATTTCAGGGGAGGGAAACTATGGCTACACCTTC. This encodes CASSRISGEGNYGYTF.

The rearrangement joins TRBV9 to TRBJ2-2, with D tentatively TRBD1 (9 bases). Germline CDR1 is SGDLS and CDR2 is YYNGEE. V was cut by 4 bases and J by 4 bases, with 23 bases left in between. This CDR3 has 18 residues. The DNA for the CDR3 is TGTGCCAGCAGCCCACGGGAGGGACAGGGTGAGGGCACCGGGGAGCTGTTTTTT. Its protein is CASSPREGQGEGTGELFF.

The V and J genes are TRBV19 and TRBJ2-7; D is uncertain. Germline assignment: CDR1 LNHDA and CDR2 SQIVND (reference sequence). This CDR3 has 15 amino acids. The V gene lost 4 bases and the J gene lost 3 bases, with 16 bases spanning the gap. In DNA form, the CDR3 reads TGTGCCAGTAGTAAGAAGAGACAAGATCTCTACGAGCAGTACTTC. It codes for CASSKKRQDLYEQYF.

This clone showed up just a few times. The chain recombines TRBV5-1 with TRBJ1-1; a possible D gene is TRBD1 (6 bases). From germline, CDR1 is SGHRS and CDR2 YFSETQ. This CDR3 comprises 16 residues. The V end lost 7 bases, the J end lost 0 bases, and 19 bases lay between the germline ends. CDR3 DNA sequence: TGCGCCAGCGGGCCGGGACACCGACAACTGAACACTGAAGCTTTCTTT. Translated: CASGPGHRQLNTEAFF.

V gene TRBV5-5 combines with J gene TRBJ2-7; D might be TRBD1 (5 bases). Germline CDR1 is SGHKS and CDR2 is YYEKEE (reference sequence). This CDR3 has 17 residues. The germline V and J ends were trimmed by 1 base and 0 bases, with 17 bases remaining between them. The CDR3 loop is CASSLNIQGFSSYEQYF. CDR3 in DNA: TGTGCCAGCAGCTTGAATATTCAGGGCTTTAGCTCCTACGAGCAGTACTTC. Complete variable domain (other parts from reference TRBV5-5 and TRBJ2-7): DAGVTQSPTHLIKTRGQQVTLRCSPISGHKSVSWYQQVLGQGPQFIFQYYEKEERGRGNFPDRFSARQFPNYSSELNVNALLLGDSALYLCASSLNIQGFSSYEQYFGPGTRLTVT.

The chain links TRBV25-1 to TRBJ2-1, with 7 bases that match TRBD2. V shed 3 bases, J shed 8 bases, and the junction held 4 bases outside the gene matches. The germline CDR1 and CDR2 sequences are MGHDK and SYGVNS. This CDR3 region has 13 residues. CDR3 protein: CASSDRLADEQFF. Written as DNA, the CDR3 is TGTGCCAGCAGTGATCGTCTAGCGGATGAGCAGTTCTTC.